The 21 T cell receptor beta chains below come from one sample, sequenced in a study of blood T cell repertoires in COVID-19. Sequencing used immunoSEQ multiplex PCR; TCRdb keeps in-frame clones, though not all of them. The sample has around 260,000 clones, more than 75% seen once. Sequencing used peripheral blood. The origin of the receptors is a woman aged 45-65 years with acute or convalescent COVID-19.

V is TRBV27 and J is TRBJ1-2; 7 positions agree with TRBD1. With 0 bases clipped from V and 5 bases from J, the junction kept 6 bases outside the gene matches. CDR3 length: 15 residues. The germline CDR1 and CDR2 sequences are MNHEY and SMNVEV (reference sequence). CDR3 sequence (DNA): TGTGCCAGCAGTTTATCAGCCGGGACAGCGTATGGCTACACCTTC. The encoded protein is CASSLSAGTAYGYTF.

The CDR3 region is CASTQMGLAGANEQFF. The CDR3, as DNA: TGTGCCAGCACTCAAATGGGACTAGCGGGCGCCAATGAGCAGTTCTTC. V is TRBV2 and J is TRBJ2-1; 12 bases map to TRBD2. V shed 7 bases and J 6 bases; nucleotides not matched to a gene: 10. Germline V gene sequence: CDR1 SNHLY, CDR2 FYNNEI. CDR3 size: 16 residues.

This chain connects TRBV6-5 to TRBJ2-3; D is possibly TRBD2 (6 bases). The V gene lost 8 bases and the J gene lost 4 bases, with 16 bases spanning the gap. Germline CDR1 is MNHEY and CDR2 is SVGAGI. CDR3 length: 14 amino acids. CDR3 in DNA: TGTGCCAGCCGTCGTGGAGGGGAACCAGATACGCAGTATTTT. Translated: CASRRGGEPDTQYF.

In its sample, this clone was seen many times. This chain links TRBV5-1 with TRBJ1-4; tentative D call: TRBD1 (6 bases). Germline CDR1 reads SGHRS; CDR2 reads YFSETQ. The CDR3 is 14 amino acids. Trimming left V 4 bases short and J 5 bases short, with 12 bases between. CDR3 nucleotides: TGCGCCAGCAGCCCGACAGGCCTAAATGAAAAACTGTTTTTT. Protein product: CASSPTGLNEKLFF.

The chain combines TRBV6-6 with TRBJ1-5; 9 nucleotides align to TRBD1. Unmatched junction bases numbered 6, after V lost 2 bases and J lost 7 bases. This CDR3 comprises 15 residues. Looked up from germline, CDR1 is MNHNY and CDR2 is SVGAGI (reference sequence). CDR3 protein: CASSYADRGVQPQHF. DNA for the CDR3: TGTGCCAGCAGTTACGCAGACAGGGGGGTGCAGCCCCAGCATTTT.

There are a few counts of this clone. This sequence joins TRBV19 and TRBJ2-7, with D perhaps TRBD2 (6 bases). Germline V gene data show CDR1 as LNHDA and CDR2 as SQIVND (reference sequence). CDR3 length equals 15 residues. The V end lost 6 bases, the J end lost 3 bases, and 18 bases lay between the germline ends. The CDR3 protein is CASSPLGERVYEQYF. The CDR3 DNA reads TGTGCCAGTAGCCCACTAGGTGAGCGGGTCTACGAGCAGTACTTC.

The V gene is TRBV6-5, the J gene TRBJ2-3; 9 bases fit TRBD2. Germline loops: CDR1 MNHEY, CDR2 SVGAGI. The CDR3 totals 15 residues. The V and J ends lost 7 bases and 6 bases, in that order; junction bases with no gene match: 11. The CDR3 spells CASTLSAGGEDTQYF. As DNA, the CDR3 is TGTGCCAGCACCCTCTCGGCGGGAGGGGAGGATACGCAGTATTTT.

CDR3 residues: CASSLGVGRSYEQYF. As DNA, the CDR3 is TGTGCCAGCAGCTTGGGTGTCGGGAGGTCCTACGAGCAGTACTTC. The chain employs TRBV5-4 and TRBJ2-7; TRBD2 agrees at 7 bases. CDR1 SGHNT and CDR2 YYREEE come from the germline V gene (reference sequence). V dropped 0 bases and J dropped 1; count of bases not matched to a gene: 4. The CDR3 loop spans 15 amino acids.

The chain is built from TRBV5-3 and TRBJ2-3, with no clear D. TRBV5-3 is placed among ORFs of uncertain function. The CDR3 is 15 amino acids. Trimming removed 3 bases at V and 2 bases at J, with 13 bases between. The CDR3 protein is CARSSGGGTTDTQYF. The DNA for the CDR3 is TGTGCCAGAAGCTCTGGCGGCGGTACCACAGATACGCAGTATTTT.

The V and J genes are TRBV7-2 and TRBJ2-7, with D maybe TRBD2 (6 bases). V lost 3 bases and J 7 bases, leaving 16 bases between the germline ends. This CDR3 is 14 amino acids long. The germline gives CDR1 SGHTA, CDR2 FQGNSA. The CDR3 protein is CASSFVEGSGEQYF. The CDR3 DNA sequence: TGTGCCAGCAGCTTCGTGGAGGGGTCGGGGGAGCAGTACTTC.

The V and J genes are TRBV7-2 and TRBJ2-1; D is unclear. V dropped 3 bases and J dropped 7 bases, with 4 bases sitting between them. Germline CDR1 and CDR2: SGHTA and FQGNSA. CDR3 length: 11 residues. CDR3 nucleotides: TGTGCCAGCAGCTTCCGGAATGAGCAGTTCTTC. Amino acids: CASSFRNEQFF.

The rearrangement links TRBV5-1 to TRBJ1-4; D not certain. Trimming left V 4 bases short and J 8 bases short, with 6 bases between. From germline, CDR1 is SGHRS and CDR2 YFSETQ. The CDR3 totals 11 residues. This CDR3 is CASSPGEKLFF. For the CDR3, the DNA is TGCGCCAGCAGCCCGGGGGAAAAACTGTTTTTT.

This clone was seen only once. The genes are TRBV28 and TRBJ1-4, with D tentatively TRBD1 (6 bases). Trimming stripped 4 bases from V and 5 bases from J, with 14 bases between. The V gene's germline CDR1 is MDHEN and CDR2 SYDVKM. CDR3 length equals 15 residues. The CDR3 DNA is TGTGCCAGCAGTTCCGGACAGTCTGGGAATGAAAAACTGTTTTTT. This encodes CASSSGQSGNEKLFF. Looking up the rest from reference TRBV28 and TRBJ1-4 gives the full variable domain: DVKVTQSSRYLVKRTGEKVFLECVQDMDHENMFWYRQDPGLGLRLIYFSYDVKMKEKGDIPEGYSVSREKKERFSLILESASTNQTSMYLCASSSGQSGNEKLFFGSGTQLSVL.

This clone has just a few counts. V is TRBV7-2 and J is TRBJ1-2; TRBD1 agrees at 11 bases. V was clipped by 4 bases and J by 4 bases; unmatched bases: 5. This CDR3 region has 15 residues. CDR1 is SGHTA, CDR2 FQGNSA, per germline. For the CDR3, the DNA is TGTGCCAGCAGCTCGGACAGGGGGCGTTCCTATGGCTACACCTTC. It codes for CASSSDRGRSYGYTF.

The chain joins TRBV5-1 to TRBJ2-1, with 7 positions matching TRBD2. The CDR3 is made up of 15 amino acids. Unmatched junction bases numbered 3, after V lost 0 bases and J lost 3 bases. Germline V gives CDR1 SGHRS, CDR2 YFSETQ. The CDR3 sequence is CASSLVRTSYNEQFF. The CDR3, as DNA: TGCGCCAGCAGCTTGGTTCGGACTAGCTACAATGAGCAGTTCTTC. The full variable domain, completed using reference TRBV5-1 and TRBJ2-1, is KAGVTQTPRYLIKTRGQQVTLSCSPISGHRSVSWYQQTPGQGLQFLFEYFSETQRNKGNFPGRFSGRQFSNSRSEMNVSTLELGDSALYLCASSLVRTSYNEQFFGPGTRLTVL.

In regard to this clone: Other DNA sequences in this specimen translate into the identical CDR3. This rearrangement joins TRBV12-3 or TRBV12-4 to TRBJ1-1; D gene ambiguous. CDR3 size: 11 residues. V was clipped by 2 bases and J by 8 bases, with 6 bases between them. The CDR3 reads CASSLRGEAFF. In DNA form, the CDR3 reads TGTGCCAGCAGTTTACGCGGAGAAGCTTTCTTT.

The rearrangement links TRBV19 to TRBJ1-2; 7 nucleotides line up with TRBD1. This CDR3 region has 16 residues. J lost 2 bases, V lost 3 bases, and 9 bases had no gene match. The V gene's germline CDR1 is LNHDA and CDR2 SQIVND (reference sequence). The CDR3: CASSIRDSQANYGYTF. The CDR3 region has the DNA TGTGCCAGTAGTATTCGGGACAGCCAAGCAAACTATGGCTACACCTTC.

The CDR3 loop is CASSTGLAGGKKYNEQFF. The CDR3 DNA reads as TGTGCCAGCAGTACGGGACTAGCGGGGGGTAAGAAATACAATGAGCAGTTCTTC. This sequence joins TRBV27 and TRBJ2-1, with 15 positions matching TRBD2. CDR3 length equals 18 residues. Per germline, CDR1 MNHEY and CDR2 SMNVEV (reference sequence). J was trimmed by 4 bases and V by 5 bases; bases with no gene match: 9.

The V and J genes are TRBV7-2 and TRBJ2-1; the match to TRBD2 covers 12 bases. The CDR3 is made up of 16 amino acids. Germline CDR1 is SGHTA and CDR2 is FQGNSA. Losses at the gene ends were 1 base for V and 5 bases for J; bases not matched to a gene: 3. DNA of the CDR3: TGTGCCAGCAGCTTAGAGCTAGCGGGAGGGCACAATGAGCAGTTCTTC. It is translated as CASSLELAGGHNEQFF.

This clone has just one count. The chain links TRBV27 to TRBJ1-3; TRBD1 is a possible D gene (6 bases). Deletions cut 7 bases from V and 4 bases from J, with 14 bases between. CDR3 length equals 14 residues. Germline CDR1 and CDR2: MNHEY and SMNVEV (reference sequence). This CDR3 is CASKRTGFGNTIYF. CDR3 bases: TGTGCCAGCAAGAGAACAGGGTTCGGAAACACCATATATTTT.

This chain connects TRBV7-3 to TRBJ2-7; TRBD1 matches at 7 bases. Germline CDR1 is SGHTA and CDR2 is FQGTGA. CDR3 size: 15 residues. The V and J ends lost 4 bases and 1 base, in that order; junction bases with no gene match: 7. The CDR3 bases are TGTGCCAGCAGCTCGTACAGGGGAAGATCCTACGAGCAGTACTTC. Translation: CASSSYRGRSYEQYF.